What follows describes a single T cell receptor beta chain. Its target is unknown. The CDR3 covers 15 residues. CDR1 is SGHVS, CDR2 FNYEAQ, per germline. V lost 5 bases, J lost 4 bases, and 9 bases stayed unmatched. This entry is derived from a study of blood T cells in healthy people across ages. Background on the study: Capture via template switching afforded approximately one barcoded beta molecule per two T cells. Study-level findings and limits: Long-lived donors carried more naive CD4+ cells and greater diversity than aged donors. A strong correlation was seen between TCR beta diversity and naive T cell percentage. TCR beta diversity, measured per million T cells, fell in a roughly linear way with age.

Sample-barcoded 5' priming and a J-beta primer mix drove a second PCR of about 7 to 12 cycles. From the 5' RACE reads, TCRdb called clonotypes with MiXCR, one entry per CDR3 protein. The data show 850,000 to 1,000,000 distinct CDR3 sequences, under 50% seen once. Sequencing was performed on blood. V and J are TRBV7-6 and TRBJ1-2, with 8 positions matching TRBD1. This TCR was recovered from a man aged 25-40 years in good health. The chain's CDR3 is CASSVLYRGSYGYTF. The CDR3 DNA is TGTGCCAGCAGCGTCCTTTACAGGGGGTCCTATGGCTACACCTTC.